This T cell receptor (beta chain) originates from a study of T cells in Graves' hyperthyroidism and ophthalmopathy. This clonotype was recorded at least ten times. Participants, patients aged 18 to 65, had newly diagnosed hyperthyroidism with a duration under 2 months. CDR3 size: 16 residues. Germline CDR1 reads DFQATT; CDR2 reads SNEGSKA (reference sequence). Germline trimming cut 1 base from V and 1 base from J; bases unmatched to any gene: 9. The source material, RNA transcripts, was used to amplify TCR beta CDR3 regions. First-round RT-PCR targeting the TCR CDR3 was performed with the HTBI primer set. TCRdb re-analysed the multiplex PCR reads in MiXCR, keeping a single row per CDR3 protein. The table lists around 420,000 distinct CDR3 sequences, 15% to 17% of them singletons.

The sample taken for sequencing was blood. This sequence was found in a woman aged 18-30 years with Graves' hyperthyroidism. The chain combines TRBV20-1 with TRBJ2-7, with 8 bases identical to TRBD2. The CDR3 reads CSARGPAGGRSYEQYF. The CDR3 nucleotides read TGCAGTGCTAGAGGTCCGGCGGGAGGCAGATCCTACGAGCAGTACTTC.